This TCR beta chain came from a study of cytomegalovirus exposure and HLA in healthy donors. General observations from the study: Productive status was seen about 90% or about 30% of the time for most TCR beta V segments in an earlier analysis.

The CDR3 loop spans 13 amino acids. CDR1 SGHRS and CDR2 YFSETQ come from the germline V gene. Trimming took 4 bases from V and 4 from J, leaving 8 bases between them. With regard to this clone: The antigen is not known.

The PCR contained 60 Vbeta and 13 Jbeta primers. Using immunoSEQ multiplex PCR, the repertoire was profiled, and TCRdb retains in-frame clones only, with some absent. This table holds around 90,000 clones, about four fifths found once. Sequencing used PBMCs. The chain joins TRBV5-1 to TRBJ1-4, with D hard to call. The sequence derives from a man in his forties or fifties in good health and CMV-seronegative. CDR3 in amino acids: CASSSGVNEKLFF. CDR3 bases: TGCGCCAGCAGCAGCGGGGTTAATGAAAAACTGTTTTTT.